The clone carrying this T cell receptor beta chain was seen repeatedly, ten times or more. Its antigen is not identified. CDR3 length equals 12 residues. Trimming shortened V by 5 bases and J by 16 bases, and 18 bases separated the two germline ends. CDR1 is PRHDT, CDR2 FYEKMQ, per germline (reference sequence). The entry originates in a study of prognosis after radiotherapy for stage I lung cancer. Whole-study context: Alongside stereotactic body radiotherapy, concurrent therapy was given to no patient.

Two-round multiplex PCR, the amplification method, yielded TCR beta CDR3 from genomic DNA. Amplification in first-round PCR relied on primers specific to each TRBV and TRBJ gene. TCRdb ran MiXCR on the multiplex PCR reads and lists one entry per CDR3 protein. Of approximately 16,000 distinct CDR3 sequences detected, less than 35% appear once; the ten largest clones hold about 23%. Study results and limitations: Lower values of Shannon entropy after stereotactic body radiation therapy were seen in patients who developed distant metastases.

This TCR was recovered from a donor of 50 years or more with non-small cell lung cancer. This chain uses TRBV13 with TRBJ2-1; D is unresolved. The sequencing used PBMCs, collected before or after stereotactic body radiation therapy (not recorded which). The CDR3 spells CASSPTGRVQFF. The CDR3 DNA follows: TGTGCCAGCAGCCCAACTGGGCGTGTACAATTCTTC.